This TCR beta chain was documented in a study of blood T cells in healthy people across ages (dated by TCRdb to between 2014 and 2017). Broadly, across the study: In model experiments, template switching captured roughly one uniquely barcoded TCR beta cDNA molecule for every two T cells. The study measured age-related changes in TCR beta repertoire diversity using deep sequencing normalized with unique cDNA molecular identifiers. The donors were divided into four age groups: young (average 16 years), middle-aged (about 40), aged (about 60) and long-lived (approximately 74). To avoid experimental bias, donors of different ages were spread randomly across the sequencing lanes. For two donors (one aged 18 to 30 and one aged 80 or older), the study analyzed two additional independent replicas of 1 million unique cDNA reads from the same blood draw.

Taken from the germline V gene (reference sequence), the CDR1 and CDR2 loops are LGHDT and YNNKEL. Including cysteine and phenylalanine, the CDR3 has 13 amino acids. Kept here is only the CDR3 DNA, which spans 39 bases and is read in frame from base 1. The trim is 0 bases for V and 8 bases for J, with a gap of 5 bases between the germline ends. Overall study outcomes, separate from this receptor: Compared with the aged group, the long-lived group had more naive CD4+ T cells, fewer expanded clones and increased TCR diversity, suggesting age selection. As age increased, observed TCR beta diversity per million T cells dropped in a roughly linear way, and a significant reduction was already evident by age about 40. The CMV infection status of donors was not known, potentially confounding age-related changes in expanded clonotypes. Because profiling used bulk unsorted PBMCs, naive and antigen-experienced compartments could not be compared conclusively. The percentage of naive T cells measured by flow cytometry correlated strongly with observed TCR beta diversity. Estimates of total diversity from one million sequenced T cells were regarded as lower bounds and underestimates.

Donors were a few dozen systemically healthy Caucasian individuals from Russia aged roughly 6 to 90 years. Each donor gave ten milliliters of peripheral blood, collected into EDTA-treated Vacutainer tubes. Ficoll-Paque density-gradient centrifugation was used to isolate PBMCs, with at least 7 million per sample. Trizol reagent was used to extract total RNA from PBMCs, with at least 6 micrograms per sample. For every donor, an aliquot of PBMCs went through flow cytometry to measure the percentages of naive CD45RAhigh/CD27high T cells. As concerns this clonotype: No cognate antigen has been identified for it. No much larger clone exists at a distance of one base, and base qualities are not known.

The method behind the library was 5' RACE. The instrument given in TCRdb is Illumina HiSeq 2500. A second 7 to 11 cycle PCR used a sample-barcoded 5' primer and a J-beta primer mix. A unique molecular identifier was introduced onto each TCR beta cDNA molecule by a template-switch 5' adaptor carrying 12 random nucleotides. Each sample yielded at least 2.5 million CDR3-containing paired-end reads. The Mint cDNA synthesis kit, primed by a TRBC-specific oligonucleotide, was used to synthesize first-strand cDNA from all RNA. Following uracil-DNA glycosylase treatment, a first 18-cycle PCR with universal primers M1SS and BC2_uni_R was performed on all cDNA. The study's own analysis went as follows. Normalization of each sample was performed by random selection of 1 million high-quality reads, each carrying a distinct molecular identifier. Reads sharing molecular identifiers were discarded rather than binned into consensus sequences. CDR3 identification, clonotype clustering and error correction used MiTCR with a Q25 quality threshold and the strictest error-elimination algorithm. A nonparametric unseen species model with Euler transformation was used to estimate a lower bound on total TCR beta diversity. Clones were called with MiXCR by TCRdb after fastp trimmed the public reads at Q25, and only in-frame beta chains were retained. When rows share a CDR3 protein, they turn into one entry using the most common DNA and genes. These V and J calls derive from TCRdb rather than the authors' analysis. This sample has over 600,000 distinct CDR3 sequences in its table, and just over 55% of those were observed once. The top ten hold roughly 26% of the sample.

This clonotype was obtained from a man aged 40-49 years in good health. The sequenced sample was blood. The V gene is TRBV3-1 and the J gene is TRBJ1-6; the D segment cannot be called with confidence. The bases read TGTGCCAGCAGCCAAGAAGTGGATTCACCCCTCCACTTT. It translates as CASSQEVDSPLHF.